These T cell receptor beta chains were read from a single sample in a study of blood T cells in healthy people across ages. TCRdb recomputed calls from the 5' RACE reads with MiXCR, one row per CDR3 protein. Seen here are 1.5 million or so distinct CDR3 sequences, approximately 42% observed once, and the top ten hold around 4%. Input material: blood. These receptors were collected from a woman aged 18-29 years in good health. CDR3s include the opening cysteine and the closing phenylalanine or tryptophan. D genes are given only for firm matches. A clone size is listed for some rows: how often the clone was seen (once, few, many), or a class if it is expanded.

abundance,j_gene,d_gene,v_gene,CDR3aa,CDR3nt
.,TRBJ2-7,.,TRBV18,CASSPLQDVRYYEQYF,TGTGCCAGCTCACCACTTCAGGACGTTCGGTACTACGAGCAGTACTTC
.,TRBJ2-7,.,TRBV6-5,CASSPRGGSYNEQYF,TGTGCCAGCAGCCCCAGGGGGGGCTCCTACAATGAGCAGTACTTC
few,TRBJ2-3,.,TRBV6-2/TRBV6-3,CASSYDRDLSDTQYF,TGTGCCAGCAGTTACGATCGTGACCTCTCAGATACGCAGTATTTT
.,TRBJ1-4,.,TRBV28,CASRQGLRRRPTNEKLFF,TGTGCCAGCAGACAGGGACTCCGGCGGCGGCCTACTAATGAAAAACTGTTTTTT
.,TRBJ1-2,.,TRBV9,CASSVAPPNGYTF,TGTGCCAGCAGCGTAGCACCACCCAATGGCTACACCTTC
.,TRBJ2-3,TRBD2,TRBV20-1,CSARLLAEAETQYF,TGCAGTGCTAGACTACTAGCGGAGGCAGAGACGCAGTATTTT
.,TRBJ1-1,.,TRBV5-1,CASSHTGNTEAFF,TGCGCCAGCAGCCATACAGGGAACACTGAAGCTTTCTTT
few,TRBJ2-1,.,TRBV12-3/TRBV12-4,CASSLYGRFNEQFF,TGTGCCAGCAGTTTATACGGGCGATTTAATGAGCAGTTCTTC
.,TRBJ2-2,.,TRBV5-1,CASSVDYGELFF,TGCGCCAGCAGCGTCGACTACGGGGAGCTGTTTTTT
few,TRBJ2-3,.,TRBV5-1,CASSPATTDTQYF,TGCGCCAGCAGCCCAGCCACTACAGATACGCAGTATTTT
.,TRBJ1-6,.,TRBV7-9,CASSQSEGFGNSPLHF,TGTGCCAGCAGCCAAAGCGAGGGCTTTGGAAATTCACCCCTCCACTTT
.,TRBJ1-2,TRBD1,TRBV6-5,CASSYSRPDRGYGYTF,TGTGCCAGCAGTTACTCGAGACCAGACAGGGGTTATGGCTACACCTTC
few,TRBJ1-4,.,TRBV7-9,CASSGRFLNEKLFF,TGTGCCAGCAGCGGCCGGTTCCTTAATGAAAAACTGTTTTTT
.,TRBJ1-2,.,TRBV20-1,CSARERGTNYGYTF,TGCAGTGCTAGAGAACGGGGTACTAACTATGGCTACACCTTC
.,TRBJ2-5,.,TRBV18,CASSVDGGRETQYF,TGTGCCAGCTCGGTAGACGGAGGAAGGGAGACCCAGTACTTC
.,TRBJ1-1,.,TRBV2,CASSGWFGGTEAFF,TGTGCCAGCAGTGGTTGGTTTGGGGGCACTGAAGCTTTCTTT
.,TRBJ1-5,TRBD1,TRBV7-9,CASSLDRARGQPQHF,TGTGCCAGCAGCCTGGACAGGGCCCGGGGACAGCCCCAGCATTTT
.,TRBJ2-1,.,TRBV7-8,CASSPPTPSSYNEQFF,TGTGCCAGCAGCCCGCCGACTCCCAGCTCCTACAATGAGCAGTTCTTC
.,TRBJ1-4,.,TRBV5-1,CASSIGSGTPIKLFF,TGCGCCAGCAGCATCGGCTCCGGGACACCGATAAAACTGTTTTTT
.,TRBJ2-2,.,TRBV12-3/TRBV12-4,CASSLRRTGELFF,TGTGCCAGCAGTTTAAGGAGGACCGGGGAGCTGTTTTTT
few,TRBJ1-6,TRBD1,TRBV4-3,CASSEDRGLRNSPLHF,TGCGCCAGCAGCGAAGACAGGGGTCTGCGTAATTCACCCCTCCACTTT
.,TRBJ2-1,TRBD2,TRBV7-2,CASSPYSGPLAYNEQFF,TGTGCCAGCAGCCCTTATAGCGGGCCTCTTGCCTACAATGAGCAGTTCTTC
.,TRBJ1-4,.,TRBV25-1,CASSELGSNEKLFF,TGTGCCAGCAGTGAATTGGGGTCTAATGAAAAACTGTTTTTT
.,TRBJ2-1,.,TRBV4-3,CASSQVIGGSGNEQFF,TGCGCCAGCAGCCAAGTTATCGGAGGGTCCGGGAATGAGCAGTTCTTC
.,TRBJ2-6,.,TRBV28,CASSRSGVNVLTF,TGTGCCAGCAGTAGATCTGGGGTCAACGTCCTGACTTTC
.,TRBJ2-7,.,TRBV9,CASSVGGVWDEQYF,TGTGCCAGCAGCGTAGGTGGGGTGTGGGATGAGCAGTACTTC
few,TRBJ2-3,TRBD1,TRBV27,CASSQDRGRLSTQYF,TGTGCCAGCAGTCAGGACAGGGGGCGCTTGAGTACGCAGTATTTT
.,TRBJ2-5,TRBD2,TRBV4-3,CASSRVAGYNEQYF,TGCGCCAGCAGCCGGGTAGCGGGCTACAATGAGCAGTACTTC
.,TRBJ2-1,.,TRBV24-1,CATSDSRDYNEQFF,TGTGCCACCAGTGACTCCAGGGACTACAATGAGCAGTTCTTC
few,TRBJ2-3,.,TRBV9,CASSGEDRSDTQYF,TGTGCCAGCAGCGGGGAGGATCGCTCAGATACGCAGTATTTT
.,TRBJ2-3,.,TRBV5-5,CASSFEPQGSTDTQYF,TGTGCCAGCAGCTTTGAACCCCAGGGGAGCACAGATACGCAGTATTTT
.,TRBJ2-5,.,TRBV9,CASSANWGQETQYF,TGTGCCAGCAGCGCCAATTGGGGTCAAGAGACCCAGTACTTC
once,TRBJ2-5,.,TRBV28,CASSFRLDNEQYF,TGTGCCAGCAGTTTCCGACTAGATAATGAGCAGTACTTC
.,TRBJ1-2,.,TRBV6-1,CASSDPRNPSDGYTF,TGTGCCAGCAGTGATCCCCGAAATCCCTCGGATGGCTACACCTTC
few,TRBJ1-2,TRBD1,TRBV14,CASSRTGAYGYTF,TGTGCCAGCAGCCGGACAGGGGCCTATGGCTACACCTTC
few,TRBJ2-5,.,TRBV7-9,CASSSGVMETQYF,TGTGCCAGCAGCTCGGGGGTTATGGAGACCCAGTACTTC
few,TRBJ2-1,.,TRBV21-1,CASSKIRRCRYNEQFF,TGTGCCAGCAGCAAAATCCGGAGATGTAGGTACAATGAGCAGTTCTTC
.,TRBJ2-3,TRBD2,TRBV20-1,CSAPLAGGRSTDTQYF,TGCAGTGCCCCACTAGCGGGGGGGCGAAGCACAGATACGCAGTATTTT
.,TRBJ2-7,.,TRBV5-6,CASSQEIPYEQYF,TGTGCCAGCAGCCAGGAGATTCCCTACGAGCAGTACTTC
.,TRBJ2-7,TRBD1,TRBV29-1,CSAWDRGYEQYF,TGCAGCGCTTGGGACAGGGGTTACGAGCAGTACTTC
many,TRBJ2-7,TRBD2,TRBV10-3,CAIRGGGESTYEQYF,TGTGCCATCAGAGGCGGGGGGGAATCTACCTACGAGCAGTACTTC
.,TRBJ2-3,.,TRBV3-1,CACSQDTVRGGDTQYF,TGTGCCTGCAGCCAAGATACCGTCCGAGGTGGAGATACGCAGTATTTT